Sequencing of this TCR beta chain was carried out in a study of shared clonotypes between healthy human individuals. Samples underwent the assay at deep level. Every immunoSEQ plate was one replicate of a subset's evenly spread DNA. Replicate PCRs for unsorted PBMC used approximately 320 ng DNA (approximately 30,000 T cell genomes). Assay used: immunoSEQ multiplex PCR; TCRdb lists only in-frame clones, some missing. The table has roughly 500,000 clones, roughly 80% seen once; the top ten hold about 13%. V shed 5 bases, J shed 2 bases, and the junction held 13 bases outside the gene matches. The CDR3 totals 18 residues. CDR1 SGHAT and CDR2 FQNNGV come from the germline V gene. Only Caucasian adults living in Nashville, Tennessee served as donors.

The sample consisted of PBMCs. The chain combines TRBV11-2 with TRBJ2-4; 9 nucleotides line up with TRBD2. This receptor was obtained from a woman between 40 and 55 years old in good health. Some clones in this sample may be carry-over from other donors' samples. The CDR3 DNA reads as TGTGCCAGCAGCCCTGCTGTAGGGACTAGCATAACCAAAAACATTCAGTACTTC. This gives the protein CASSPAVGTSITKNIQYF.